Given below is one T cell receptor (beta chain) in context. Semi-nested PCR with Nested Universal Primer A followed constant-region reverse priming of full-length variable regions. MiXCR was run by TCRdb on the 5' RACE reads, yielding one entry per CDR3 protein. Of 60,000 to 65,000 distinct CDR3 sequences in the sample, approximately 31% are singletons; the top ten hold roughly 2.5%. The germline V gene encodes CDR1 SNHLY and CDR2 FYNNEI. The V end was cut by 6 bases, the J end by 4 bases, with 7 bases between. There are 11 residues in the CDR3. The sequenced material came from tumor-infiltrating naive CD4+ T cells sorted from the breast tumor. Subset of the sample: naive CD4+ T cells, CD4+CD45RA+CD25-. The clonotype was recovered from a female donor with breast cancer. This chain links TRBV2 with TRBJ2-7; D unclear. The CDR3 coding sequence is TGTGCCAGCAGCTCCCAATACGAGCAGTACTTC. As protein: CASSSQYEQYF.